The 8 T cell receptor beta chains listed next were all sequenced from one sample in a study of cytomegalovirus exposure and HLA in healthy donors. PCR employed 60 Vbeta and 13 Jbeta primers. The repertoire was sequenced with immunoSEQ multiplex PCR; TCRdb's copy has only in-frame clones and lacks some. The data show around 150,000 clones, approximately 80% seen once. The source material was PBMCs. The receptors were sampled from a man aged 50 or older in good health and CMV-seropositive.

The chain recombines TRBV15 with TRBJ1-1; possible D gene TRBD1, 5 bases. This CDR3 is built from 13 residues. Germline values: CDR1 LNHNV, CDR2 YYDKDF (reference sequence). Trimming pared 1 base from V and 7 bases from J, leaving 10 bases between. CDR3 nucleotide sequence: TGTGCCACCAGCAGAGCAGACAGCCGTGAAGCTTTCTTT. As protein: CATSRADSREAFF.

The chain uses TRBV28 and TRBJ2-5; TRBD1 matches at 7 bases. Germline CDR1 is MDHEN and CDR2 is SYDVKM. Trimming at V came to 6 bases and at J to 5 bases, leaving 6 bases not matched to a gene. This CDR3 region has 13 residues. This CDR3 reads CASRATGVETQYF. The CDR3 DNA sequence: TGTGCCAGCAGGGCTACAGGGGTGGAGACCCAGTACTTC. The full variable domain, completed using reference TRBV28 and TRBJ2-5, is DVKVTQSSRYLVKRTGEKVFLECVQDMDHENMFWYRQDPGLGLRLIYFSYDVKMKEKGDIPEGYSVSREKKERFSLILESASTNQTSMYLCASRATGVETQYFGPGTRLLVL.

This clone was observed a handful of times. The gene calls are TRBV4-3 and TRBJ2-7; the match to TRBD2 covers 11 bases. This CDR3 region has 15 residues. With V trimmed by 4 bases and J by 7 bases, 9 bases remained unmatched. The germline gives CDR1 LGHNA, CDR2 YSLEER. The CDR3 here is CASSPGTSGSGEQYF. CDR3 nucleotide sequence: TGCGCCAGCAGCCCTGGCACTAGCGGGAGTGGAGAGCAGTACTTC.

The chain employs TRBV19 and TRBJ2-5; 7 nucleotides match TRBD1. CDR1 and CDR2 from the germline V gene are LNHDA and SQIVND (reference sequence). The CDR3 runs 14 residues. Germline trimming cut 4 bases from V and 5 bases from J; bases unmatched to any gene: 7. This chain's CDR3 is CASSTRQGWETQYF. The CDR3 DNA reads TGTGCCAGTAGTACCCGACAGGGTTGGGAGACCCAGTACTTC.

This clone was observed a single time. In DNA, the CDR3 is TGTGCCAGCAGCGTAGGGGGTAGCGGGGGGCTCGTAGGGTCAGATACGCAGTATTTT. It specifies CASSVGGSGGLVGSDTQYF. The chain links TRBV9 to TRBJ2-3; 10 positions agree with TRBD2. V shed 0 bases, J shed 4 bases, and the junction held 14 bases outside the gene matches. The CDR3 spans 19 residues. Germline-derived CDR1 and CDR2 are SGDLS and YYNGEE.

This clone was picked up one time. This chain joins TRBV28 and TRBJ2-7; 10 bases match TRBD1. Germline CDR1 is MDHEN and CDR2 is SYDVKM. The CDR3 extends over 15 amino acids. V trimming: 1 base; J trimming: 5 bases; junction bases outside the gene matches: 5. The CDR3 sequence: CASSLSRTGGNEQYF. Written as DNA, the CDR3 is TGTGCCAGCAGTTTATCACGGACAGGGGGGAACGAGCAGTACTTC. Full variable domain (missing parts from reference TRBV28 and TRBJ2-7): DVKVTQSSRYLVKRTGEKVFLECVQDMDHENMFWYRQDPGLGLRLIYFSYDVKMKEKGDIPEGYSVSREKKERFSLILESASTNQTSMYLCASSLSRTGGNEQYFGPGTRLTVT.

The J gene is TRBJ2-3, the V gene TRBV5-1; 8 bases agree with TRBD1. Germline V gene sequence: CDR1 SGHRS, CDR2 YFSETQ. CDR3 size: 16 residues. J was trimmed by 1 base and V by 0 bases; bases with no gene match: 4. The CDR3 DNA is TGCGCCAGCAGCTTGGAGGACAGGGCTGGCACAGATACGCAGTATTTT. It yields the protein CASSLEDRAGTDTQYF.

This chain uses TRBV28 with TRBJ2-3, with 16 bases fitting TRBD2. The trim removed 5 bases at V and 2 bases at J, leaving 7 bases unmatched. Germline CDR1 MDHEN, CDR2 SYDVKM. The CDR3 is 18 residues long. The CDR3 DNA reads TGTGCCAGCAGTCCCGGGACTAGCGGGAGGGCCCCCACAGATACGCAGTATTTT. Translation: CASSPGTSGRAPTDTQYF.